The 29 T cell receptor beta chains below come from one sample, sequenced in a study of beta chain features in type 1 diabetes (dated by TCRdb to the late 2010s). Findings and caveats that apply to the study as a whole: A moderate but significant shortening of TCRB CDR3 length was observed in type 1 diabetes patients in all four CD4+ subsets.

Their recognized antigens are unknown. The library was prepared using the immunoSEQ multiplex PCR assay. The entire isolated RNA was reverse transcribed using the High Capacity cDNA Reverse Transcription Kit, and thus expressed TCRB transcripts were sequenced. TCRdb took this table from immuneACCESS and kept in-frame rearrangements with V and J called. Such tables lack part of the clones; where checked against another copy, unresolved V genes explain under half of the gap, and the rest is unexplained. The sample yields over 150,000 clones; approximately 7.9% were counted once. The ten largest clones add up to approximately 0.5% of the sample. Sequencing was done on a sample of central memory CD4+ T cells from blood. All receptors derive from a man in his late teens or twenties with type 1 diabetes.

The chain joins TRBV15 to TRBJ2-5; 9 bases line up with TRBD2. Per the germline V gene, CDR1 is LNHNV and CDR2 is YYDKDF (reference sequence). The CDR3 contains 16 residues. V was pared by 0 bases and J by 5 bases, with 7 bases of the junction left unmatched. The CDR3 DNA is TGTGCCACCAGCAGAGATCGGCGGGGGGGCGGCGAGACCCAGTACTTC. It yields the protein CATSRDRRGGGETQYF.

A few counts support this clone. V gene TRBV7-7 combines with J gene TRBJ2-7; 9 nucleotides line up with TRBD2. In germline, CDR1 is SSHAT, CDR2 FNYEAQ (reference sequence). Unmatched junction bases numbered 8, after V lost 9 bases and J lost 2 bases. The CDR3 spans 14 residues. The CDR3 spells CASSPGGGAYEQYF. DNA for the CDR3: TGTGCCAGTAGTCCGGGCGGGGGGGCCTACGAGCAGTACTTC.

This clone was found a few times. This chain links TRBV30 with TRBJ1-5; D is unresolved. CDR1 and CDR2 from the germline V gene are GTSNPN and SVGIG (reference sequence). Trimming removed 3 bases at V and 3 bases at J, with 15 bases between. This CDR3 is 15 amino acids long. The CDR3 region is CAWSDPQRNNQPQHF. For the CDR3, the DNA is TGTGCCTGGAGCGATCCCCAGAGGAACAATCAGCCCCAGCATTTT.

This clone came up a few times. The chain uses TRBV5-4 and TRBJ2-2; 8 nucleotides match TRBD1. The V gene's germline CDR1 is SGHNT and CDR2 YYREEE (reference sequence). CDR3 size: 16 residues. Losses at the gene ends were 4 bases for V and 6 bases for J; bases not matched to a gene: 11. This CDR3 reads CASSQGSGGGSGELFF. The CDR3 DNA reads as TGTGCCAGCAGCCAAGGGTCAGGGGGCGGCTCCGGGGAGCTGTTTTTT.

The genes are TRBV9 and TRBJ2-1, with 9 bases lining up with TRBD1. V lost 4 bases to trimming and J lost 12 bases; unmatched junction nucleotides: 17. The germline V gene encodes CDR1 SGDLS and CDR2 YYNGEE. The CDR3 is 16 residues long. The CDR3 sequence is CASSPGGTGNVVGQFF. The CDR3 coding sequence is TGTGCCAGCAGCCCCGGCGGGACAGGGAATGTCGTGGGGCAGTTCTTC.

This clone was seen only a few times. The chain couples TRBV28 to TRBJ1-5, with TRBD1 identical over 7 bases. CDR1 MDHEN and CDR2 SYDVKM come from the germline V gene. V shed 2 bases, J shed 3 bases, and the junction held 4 bases outside the gene matches. The CDR3 has 15 amino acids. The CDR3 bases are TGTGCCAGCAGTTTAGGACAGGTATTCAATCAGCCCCAGCATTTT. This codes for CASSLGQVFNQPQHF.

This clone was counted between two and nine times. The chain joins TRBV30 to TRBJ1-5; TRBD1 might be the D (6 bases). Germline lookup yields CDR1 GTSNPN and CDR2 SVGIG (reference sequence). The CDR3 runs 13 residues. Between the trimmed V and J ends, which lost 5 bases and 3 bases, there was a span of 11 bases. For the CDR3, the DNA is TGTGCCTGGTCTCAGGGGTCCAATCAGCCCCAGCATTTT. Its protein product is CAWSQGSNQPQHF.

V gene TRBV6-5 combines with J gene TRBJ1-1, with D possibly TRBD1 on 6 matching bases. This CDR3 spans 14 amino acids. CDR1 is MNHEY, CDR2 SVGAGI, per germline. The germline V and J ends were trimmed by 2 bases and 4 bases, with 11 bases remaining between them. CDR3 DNA sequence: TGTGCCAGCAGTTACGGGGAGGGGGGCACTGAAGCTTTCTTT. Its translation is CASSYGEGGTEAFF.

This clone has a handful of counts. Different DNA sequences within this sample yield the same CDR3. The chain recombines TRBV11-3 with TRBJ1-1; D gene ambiguous. Deletions cut 5 bases from V and 1 base from J, with 8 bases between. Germline values: CDR1 SGHNT, CDR2 YENEEA. The length of the CDR3 is 13 residues. CDR3 DNA: TGTGCCAGCAGCCTAGCAGAGAACACTGAAGCTTTCTTT. This translates into CASSLAENTEAFF. The full variable domain, rest sourced from reference TRBV11-3 and TRBJ1-1, is EAGVVQSPRYKIIEKKQPVAFWCNPISGHNTLYWYLQNLGQGPELLIRYENEEAVDDSQLPKDRFSAERLKGVDSTLKIQPAELGDSAVYLCASSLAENTEAFFGQGTRLTVV.

The chain couples TRBV7-8 to TRBJ2-2; 9 bases agree with TRBD2. The CDR3 covers 19 residues. Germline V gene lookup returns CDR1 SGHVS and CDR2 FQNEAQ. V lost 3 bases, J lost 6 bases, and 17 bases stayed unmatched. CDR3 DNA: TGTGCCAGCAGCTTGAATAGGCCCTGGCGGGAGGGCCAGTCCGGGGAGCTGTTTTTT. Encoded protein: CASSLNRPWREGQSGELFF.

The V and J genes are TRBV5-1 and TRBJ1-2; possibly TRBD1 for D (5 bases). The V end was cut by 4 bases, the J end by 0 bases, with 10 bases between. Germline V lookup: CDR1 SGHRS, CDR2 YFSETQ. The CDR3 extends over 14 amino acids. CDR3 residues: CASSLDNPNYGYTF. CDR3 in DNA: TGCGCCAGCAGCCTGGACAACCCTAACTATGGCTACACCTTC.

In this sample, this clone turned up a few times. The J gene is TRBJ1-4, the V gene TRBV4-3; D not resolved. Germline V gene data show CDR1 as LGHNA and CDR2 as YSLEER. The CDR3 spans 14 residues. V gave up 3 bases and J gave up 8 bases, with 13 bases separating them. CDR3: CASSQEEGREKLFF. CDR3 nucleotides: TGCGCCAGCAGCCAGGAGGAAGGTCGGGAAAAACTGTTTTTT.

The rearrangement joins TRBV14 to TRBJ2-1; 7 bases map to TRBD2. J gave up 8 bases and V 0 bases, and 10 bases lay outside the gene matches. Germline CDR1 reads SGHDN; CDR2 reads FVKESK. This CDR3 has 16 amino acids. The CDR3 here is CASSQDGSAGVYEQFF. CDR3 bases: TGTGCCAGCAGCCAAGATGGTTCGGCGGGAGTATATGAGCAGTTCTTC.

This clone has more than one count but fewer than ten. The gene calls are TRBV5-1 and TRBJ2-3, with D hard to call. The germline CDR1 and CDR2 sequences are SGHRS and YFSETQ. CDR3 length: 13 amino acids. V gave up 0 bases and J gave up 3 bases, with 5 bases separating them. The CDR3 region has the DNA TGCGCCAGCAGCTTGGAGACAACAGATACGCAGTATTTT. Translated: CASSLETTDTQYF.

The V call is TRBV19, the J call TRBJ2-7, with a weak D call TRBD1 (5 bases). V lost 5 bases, J lost 2 bases, and 16 bases lay in between. The CDR3 consists of 15 residues. Looked up from germline, CDR1 is LNHDA and CDR2 is SQIVND (reference sequence). CDR3 sequence reads: CASSSRSTDPYEQYF. The DNA for the CDR3 is TGTGCCAGTAGTTCCCGCTCGACAGACCCCTACGAGCAGTACTTC.

The chain carries TRBV14 and TRBJ2-7; TRBD2 is a possible D gene (7 bases). Trimming pared 4 bases from V and 3 bases from J, leaving 25 bases between. CDR3 size: 18 residues. Per germline, CDR1 SGHDN and CDR2 FVKESK. The CDR3 DNA follows: TGTGCCAGCAGCCCAGTGGGGGGGCTCCTTTATGGACTCTACGAGCAGTACTTC. It codes for CASSPVGGLLYGLYEQYF.

V usage is TRBV7-2 and J usage is TRBJ1-5; TRBD1 is a possible D gene (5 bases). The length of the CDR3 is 16 residues. CDR1 and CDR2 (germline): SGHTA, FQGNSA. Between the trimmed V and J ends, which lost 4 bases and 10 bases, there was a span of 23 bases. The CDR3 nucleotides read TGTGCCAGCAGCTCGCTCCGGTCAGGGATAATCAGCCCCCAGCATTTT. Protein sequence: CASSSLRSGIISPQHF.

Ten or more counts support this clone. This chain uses TRBV7-2 with TRBJ1-6; a weak D match, TRBD1 (6 bases). The CDR3 consists of 13 residues. Trimming removed 4 bases at V and 17 bases at J, with 18 bases between. CDR1 is SGHTA, CDR2 FQGNSA, per germline. The CDR3 DNA reads TGTGCCAGCAGCTCCAACCCTGGACAGAAGGTCCACTTT. Translated: CASSSNPGQKVHF.

In this sample, this clone turned up a few times. The rearrangement links TRBV9 to TRBJ2-7; D is ambiguous. Germline lookup yields CDR1 SGDLS and CDR2 YYNGEE. This CDR3 is 14 amino acids long. The germline V and J ends were trimmed by 2 bases and 2 bases, with 11 bases remaining between them. CDR3 sequence reads: CASSVRSVPYEQYF. The DNA of the CDR3 is TGTGCCAGCAGCGTCCGGTCGGTCCCCTACGAGCAGTACTTC.

This clone was seen a few times. The rearrangement uses TRBV6-1 and TRBJ1-5; D is undetermined. The CDR3 loop spans 14 amino acids. The V gene's germline CDR1 is MNHNS and CDR2 SASEGT. V shed 4 bases and J shed 0 bases, with 7 bases lying between them. DNA of the CDR3: TGTGCCAGCAGTGGAGTAAATAGCAATCAGCCCCAGCATTTT. Protein: CASSGVNSNQPQHF.

This clone was seen a handful of times. The rearrangement joins TRBV10-3 to TRBJ1-3; 8 bases fit TRBD1. Germline V gives CDR1 ENHRY, CDR2 SYGVKD. V shed 4 bases, J shed 4 bases, and the junction held 6 bases outside the gene matches. This CDR3 is built from 15 residues. The CDR3 DNA is TGTGCCATCAGTGGCCAGGGGGCAAAAGGAAACACCATATATTTT. It is translated as CAISGQGAKGNTIYF.

This clone has just a few counts. DNA for the CDR3: TGTGCCTGGAGTGTACAGGGAGGGACTGAAAAACTGTTTTTT. As protein: CAWSVQGGTEKLFF. The chain is built from TRBV30 and TRBJ1-4, with TRBD1 as a possible D gene (6 bases). The germline gives CDR1 GTSNPN, CDR2 SVGIG (reference sequence). This CDR3 is 14 amino acids long. The V end lost 0 bases, the J end lost 7 bases, and 12 bases lay between the germline ends.

This clone was recorded at least ten times. The chain links TRBV25-1 to TRBJ1-2; 12 bases align to TRBD1. CDR1 is MGHDK, CDR2 SYGVNS, per germline. The CDR3 is made up of 12 amino acids. V shed 8 bases and J 8 bases; nucleotides not matched to a gene: 3. The chain's CDR3 is CASRDRGQGYTF. CDR3 nucleotide sequence: TGTGCCAGCCGGGACAGGGGGCAAGGCTACACCTTC.

The chain joins TRBV5-1 to TRBJ2-5; 11 nucleotides match TRBD2. CDR1 and CDR2 from the germline V gene are SGHRS and YFSETQ. V lost 4 bases and J lost 3; bases outside the gene matches: 2. The CDR3 sequence is 14 residues long. CDR3 amino acids: CASSRLAGKETQYF. DNA of the CDR3: TGCGCCAGCAGCCGACTAGCGGGGAAAGAGACCCAGTACTTC.

This chain uses TRBV7-2 with TRBJ1-3, with 11 bases lining up with TRBD1. V was clipped by 2 bases and J by 2 bases; unmatched bases: 8. The CDR3 is 18 residues long. From germline, CDR1 is SGHTA and CDR2 FQGNSA. CDR3 region: CASSLLRRTGGTGNTIYF. DNA of the CDR3: TGTGCCAGCAGCTTATTGCGAAGGACAGGGGGCACTGGAAACACCATATATTTT. The full variable domain, completed using reference TRBV7-2 and TRBJ1-3, is GAGVSQSPSNKVTEKGKDVELRCDPISGHTALYWYRQSLGQGLEFLIYFQGNSAPDKSGLPSDRFSAERTGGSVSTLTIQRTQQEDSAVYLCASSLLRRTGGTGNTIYFGEGSWLTVV.

V gene TRBV5-1 combines with J gene TRBJ2-2, with TRBD1 as a possible D gene (6 bases). The CDR3 is 16 amino acids. Germline V gene sequence: CDR1 SGHRS, CDR2 YFSETQ. The V gene lost 2 bases and the J gene lost 2 bases, with 13 bases spanning the gap. The CDR3: CASSFLRTDNTGELFF. The CDR3 bases are TGCGCCAGCAGCTTCCTAAGGACAGATAACACCGGGGAGCTGTTTTTT.

This clone has a handful of counts. The chain joins TRBV18 to TRBJ2-7, with 9 bases identical to TRBD1. The CDR3 has 16 amino acids. The germline gives CDR1 KGHSH, CDR2 LQKENI. The V and J ends lost 4 bases and 1 base, in that order; junction bases with no gene match: 8. This CDR3 reads CASSLADGQGSYEQYF. The DNA for the CDR3 is TGTGCCAGCTCACTTGCCGACGGACAGGGGTCCTACGAGCAGTACTTC.

The rearrangement links TRBV7-9 to TRBJ2-7, with 8 bases identical to TRBD1. Per the germline V gene, CDR1 is SEHNR and CDR2 is FQNEAQ (reference sequence). The CDR3 totals 14 residues. The J segment lost 5 bases and the V segment lost 7 bases, leaving 10 bases of the junction unmatched. For the CDR3, the DNA is TGTGCCAGCACCCGCGCAGGGGGCTTCAACGAGCAGTACTTC. Its translation: CASTRAGGFNEQYF.

CDR3 coding DNA: TGTGCCAGCAGCTTTCTCCCGTATGAGCAGTTCTTC. Amino acids: CASSFLPYEQFF. V usage is TRBV7-8 and J usage is TRBJ2-1; D ambiguous. Trimming stripped 3 bases from V and 8 bases from J, with 8 bases between. The CDR3 consists of 12 residues. Per germline, CDR1 SGHVS and CDR2 FQNEAQ.